Sequencing of this T cell receptor beta chain was carried out in a study of cytomegalovirus exposure and HLA in healthy donors. Healthy bone marrow donors supplied every sample. The PCR had 60 Vbeta and 13 Jbeta primers. Repertoires were generated with immunoSEQ multiplex PCR, while TCRdb's copy carries only in-frame clones and drops some. The sample lists 120,000 or so clones, around three quarters seen once, with about 4.9% in the top ten. The germline gives CDR1 MNHEY, CDR2 SVGAGI. V dropped 6 bases and J dropped 6; count of bases not matched to a gene: 9. CDR3 length: 15 amino acids. The chain is built from TRBV6-5 and TRBJ2-3, with 10 bases that match TRBD2. This sequence was found in a man aged 45-65 years in good health and CMV-seropositive. Input material: PBMCs. CDR3 loop: CASSLTSGITDTQYF. DNA of the CDR3: TGTGCCAGCAGCCTTACTAGCGGGATTACGGATACGCAGTATTTT.